This TCR beta chain was identified in a study of blood T cell repertoires in COVID-19. The table came from immunoSEQ multiplex PCR; TCRdb's copy has only in-frame clones and leaves some out. Of a few hundred thousand clones in the sample, about 87% were seen once. The CDR3 extends over 14 amino acids. Germline CDR1 reads SGHRS; CDR2 reads YFSETQ. Between the trimmed V and J ends, which lost 0 bases and 4 bases, there was a span of 10 bases. The chain is built from TRBV5-1 and TRBJ2-5; D perhaps matches TRBD2 (6 bases). The clonotype comes from a man aged 60 to 69 with acute or convalescent COVID-19. Material for sequencing was peripheral blood. CDR3 in amino acids: CASSLDGSGETQYF. The CDR3 DNA reads as TGCGCCAGCAGCTTGGACGGGAGTGGAGAGACCCAGTACTTC.